This T cell receptor (beta chain) emerged from a study of T-cell reconstitution after alpha-beta-depleted transplantation in children. This clonotype has at least ten counts. Its antigen remains unidentified. Overall study results and limits: In some patients, recipient T cells and intrathymic progenitors surviving conditioning explained high day-60 diversity. Counts and diversity of T cells one year after transplant came mostly from newly produced T cells. There were reportedly several hundred expanded graft clones from which alpha-beta T cells came about two months after transplant.

Construction of the TCRbeta library involved unique molecular identifiers. TCRdb re-analysed the PCR reads in MiXCR, keeping a single row per CDR3 protein. The data show a few hundred thousand distinct CDR3 sequences, 25% to 30% seen once. Germline V lookup: CDR1 SGHKS, CDR2 YYEKEE (reference sequence). The CDR3 contains 14 residues. V dropped 7 bases and J dropped 1; count of bases not matched to a gene: 1. The sequences come from PBMCs, collected before TCRalphabeta/CD19-depleted stem cell transplant. The clonotype originates from a boy younger than two with Wiskott-Aldrich syndrome, due to receive a stem cell transplant. The V call is TRBV5-5, the J call TRBJ2-2; 10 nucleotides match TRBD2. The CDR3 is CASRTSGNTGELFF. CDR3 sequence (DNA): TGTGCCAGCCGGACTAGCGGGAACACCGGGGAGCTGTTTTTT.